These T cell receptor beta chains were read from a single sample in a study of cytomegalovirus exposure and HLA in healthy donors. Here immunoSEQ multiplex PCR was the method, and the copy in TCRdb shows in-frame clones only, minus some. The data contain more than 85,000 clones, 83% of them singletons. The specimen was PBMCs. These receptors were obtained from a man aged 18 to 30 in good health and CMV-seronegative. Each CDR3 is given with its conserved first and last residue. The order of the fields is V gene, J gene, CDR3 protein.

v_call: TRBV9
j_call: TRBJ2-7
cdr3_aa: CASSATGGAYEQYF

v_call: TRBV9
j_call: TRBJ1-1
cdr3_aa: CASSSHAGDRERTEAFF

v_call: TRBV27
j_call: TRBJ2-1
cdr3_aa: CASSFLAGVWNEQFF

v_call: TRBV4-3
j_call: .
cdr3_aa: CASSQDRGGLAGVNSYEQYF

v_call: TRBV28
j_call: TRBJ2-1
cdr3_aa: CASSFALAGGPVSSYNEQFF

v_call: TRBV27
j_call: TRBJ2-1
cdr3_aa: CASSLYPGEGYNEQFF

v_call: TRBV18
j_call: TRBJ1-1
cdr3_aa: CASSPIGAGWNTEAFF

v_call: TRBV7-2
j_call: TRBJ1-1
cdr3_aa: CASRLSIGANTEAFF

v_call: TRBV5-6
j_call: TRBJ2-5
cdr3_aa: CASSSLRGDRQAVQETQYF

v_call: TRBV2
j_call: TRBJ2-7
cdr3_aa: CASKGTGGFYEQYF

v_call: TRBV28
j_call: TRBJ1-5
cdr3_aa: CASAGLNQPQHF

v_call: TRBV6-5
j_call: TRBJ2-1
cdr3_aa: CASSTASVIYNEQFF

v_call: TRBV15
j_call: TRBJ2-2
cdr3_aa: CATSTREYTGELFF

v_call: TRBV27
j_call: TRBJ2-7
cdr3_aa: CASIFKEKAAYEQYF

v_call: TRBV27
j_call: TRBJ2-1
cdr3_aa: CASRWGVYNEQFF

v_call: TRBV7-2
j_call: TRBJ1-1
cdr3_aa: CASSLISVNTEAFF

v_call: TRBV19
j_call: TRBJ1-1
cdr3_aa: CASRTGVGTEAFF

v_call: TRBV18
j_call: TRBJ1-5
cdr3_aa: CASSPGHKFNQPQHF

v_call: TRBV4-3
j_call: TRBJ2-3
cdr3_aa: CASSQGGGSTDTQYF

v_call: TRBV28
j_call: TRBJ2-1
cdr3_aa: CVTGERLGSYNEQFF

v_call: TRBV5-1
j_call: TRBJ1-6
cdr3_aa: CASSLNGLYNSPLHF

v_call: TRBV6-6
j_call: TRBJ1-1
cdr3_aa: CASSPQGANTEAFF

v_call: TRBV7-8
j_call: TRBJ2-2
cdr3_aa: CASSLQLAGGPTGELFF

v_call: TRBV7-8
j_call: TRBJ2-1
cdr3_aa: CASSLLAGEGGEQFF

v_call: TRBV30
j_call: TRBJ2-7
cdr3_aa: CAWSVGSVVVAGSYEQYF

v_call: TRBV29-1
j_call: TRBJ2-1
cdr3_aa: CSVVLMTYNEQFF

v_call: TRBV15
j_call: TRBJ2-3
cdr3_aa: CATSWDRGNTDTQYF

v_call: TRBV6-5
j_call: TRBJ1-3
cdr3_aa: CASRGNTIYF

v_call: TRBV15
j_call: TRBJ2-1
cdr3_aa: CATSRDLETGEFF

v_call: TRBV5-6
j_call: TRBJ2-1
cdr3_aa: CASEAYNEQFF

v_call: TRBV6-1
j_call: TRBJ1-3
cdr3_aa: CASSRGGGNTIYF

v_call: TRBV10-1
j_call: TRBJ1-1
cdr3_aa: CASSTGRDTEAFF

v_call: TRBV7-9
j_call: TRBJ2-2
cdr3_aa: CASSLAGGPSGELFF

v_call: TRBV9
j_call: TRBJ1-4
cdr3_aa: CASSVSAIATNEKLFF

v_call: TRBV27
j_call: TRBJ1-2
cdr3_aa: CASRVRGKGGFGYTF

v_call: TRBV29-1
j_call: TRBJ2-7
cdr3_aa: CSVRDYEQYF

v_call: TRBV7-3
j_call: TRBJ2-2
cdr3_aa: CASSLRPGWEEVGELFF

v_call: TRBV5-4
j_call: TRBJ1-2
cdr3_aa: CASSLAGGPYGYTF

v_call: TRBV27
j_call: TRBJ1-6
cdr3_aa: CASSPQATMGQGNSPLHF

v_call: TRBV9
j_call: TRBJ1-1
cdr3_aa: CASSTRQDLNTEAFF

v_call: TRBV7-9
j_call: TRBJ2-1
cdr3_aa: CASSLEAWLADYNEQFF

v_call: TRBV28
j_call: TRBJ2-7
cdr3_aa: CASSFGRGMYEQYF

v_call: TRBV5-6
j_call: TRBJ1-5
cdr3_aa: CASSSIAGGAGQPQHF

v_call: TRBV5-1
j_call: TRBJ1-1
cdr3_aa: CASSLGDRMNTEAFF

v_call: TRBV19
j_call: TRBJ1-1
cdr3_aa: CASTPRNTEAFF

v_call: TRBV7-3
j_call: TRBJ2-5
cdr3_aa: CASSPLAGAAQYF

v_call: TRBV5-8
j_call: TRBJ1-5
cdr3_aa: CASSLSFSNQPQHF

v_call: TRBV18
j_call: TRBJ1-5
cdr3_aa: CASSPRQDNQPQHF

v_call: TRBV4-3
j_call: TRBJ1-4
cdr3_aa: CASSRDRGPITNEKLFF

v_call: TRBV28
j_call: TRBJ2-7
cdr3_aa: CASSLNGQGIYEQYF